Presented here are 24 T cell receptor beta chains from one specimen sequenced in a study of blood T cell repertoires in COVID-19. Sequencing used immunoSEQ multiplex PCR; TCRdb keeps in-frame clones, though not all of them. The sample shows 130,000 to 150,000 clones, approximately 90% of them seen only once. Sequencing used PBMCs or T cells enriched from blood (not recorded which). The receptors originated from a middle-aged woman who had been exposed to COVID-19.

V usage is TRBV4-1 and J usage is TRBJ1-5; a possible D gene is TRBD1 (6 bases). The V and J ends lost 4 bases and 4 bases respectively, with 11 bases between them. Germline V lookup: CDR1 MGHRA, CDR2 YSYEKL. The CDR3 runs 14 residues. CDR3 bases: TGCGCCAGCAGCCCCCGGACAGTTAATCAGCCCCAGCATTTT. This encodes CASSPRTVNQPQHF.

The CDR3 bases are TGTGCCAGCAGCTTACAGGGCCTCAATCAGCCCCAGCATTTT. This sequence encodes CASSLQGLNQPQHF. The chain uses TRBV13 and TRBJ1-5, with D tentatively TRBD1 (5 bases). This CDR3 is 14 amino acids long. CDR1 PRHDT and CDR2 FYEKMQ come from the germline V gene (reference sequence). Trimming pared 2 bases from V and 3 bases from J, leaving 8 bases between. Full variable domain (missing parts from reference TRBV13 and TRBJ1-5): AAGVIQSPRHLIKEKRETATLKCYPIPRHDTVYWYQQGPGQDPQFLISFYEKMQSDKGSIPDRFSAQQFSDYHSELNMSSLELGDSALYFCASSLQGLNQPQHFGDGTRLSIL.

CDR3 protein: CASSQDPVAGGSDTQYF. The CDR3 nucleotides are TGTGCCAGCAGCCAAGATCCCGTAGCGGGGGGGTCAGATACGCAGTATTTT. The V and J genes are TRBV4-2 and TRBJ2-3; 11 bases fit TRBD2. The germline V gene has CDR1 LGHNA and CDR2 YNFKEQ. This CDR3 region has 17 residues. V lost 0 bases and J lost 4; bases outside the gene matches: 6.

CDR3 nucleotide sequence: TGTGCCAGCAGGACAGGGCAGCAGCCCCAGCATTTT. Its translation is CASRTGQQPQHF. This chain connects TRBV6-5 to TRBJ1-5; 7 bases align to TRBD1. The germline gives CDR1 MNHEY, CDR2 SVGAGI. With V trimmed by 6 bases and J by 7 bases, 3 bases remained unmatched. The CDR3 spans 12 residues.

DNA for the CDR3: TGCAGCGTTACGCACCAGGCGAATGGCTACACCTTC. Residues: CSVTHQANGYTF. V is TRBV29-1 and J is TRBJ1-2; no clear D gene. Germline V CDR1 and CDR2: SQVTM, ANQGSEA. V gave up 5 bases and J gave up 6 bases, with 13 bases separating them. CDR3 length: 12 residues.

The chain joins TRBV6-1 to TRBJ2-1, with 15 bases fitting TRBD2. Germline V gene sequence: CDR1 MNHNS, CDR2 SASEGT. Trimming removed 3 bases from V and 15 bases from J; junction bases left unmatched: 6. The CDR3 consists of 14 residues. This CDR3 reads CASSEEGLAGGRFF. CDR3 DNA sequence: TGTGCCAGCAGTGAGGAGGGACTAGCGGGAGGAAGGTTCTTC.

This chain joins TRBV24-1 and TRBJ1-2; 7 positions match TRBD1. Per the germline V gene, CDR1 is KGHDR and CDR2 is SFDVKD. The CDR3 spans 14 residues. The junction had 7 bases not matched to a gene; V was cut back by 3 bases and J by 7 bases. As DNA, the CDR3 is TGTGCCACCAGTGATCGAAGGTCAGGGGGTGGCTACACCTTC. Residues: CATSDRRSGGGYTF.

Only a few counts were recorded for this clone. The gene calls are TRBV4-1 and TRBJ1-2, with TRBD1 identical over 9 bases. This CDR3 has 15 residues. From germline, CDR1 is MGHRA and CDR2 YSYEKL. After removal of 2 bases from V and 8 bases from J, the junction contained 9 bases not matched to a gene. The CDR3 DNA sequence: TGCGCCAGCAGCCAAAACCTTGGACAGGGGAAAGGCTACACCTTC. The encoded protein is CASSQNLGQGKGYTF.

In this sample, this clone turned up once. V gene TRBV27 combines with J gene TRBJ1-2, with 10 bases matching TRBD1. Germline-derived CDR1 and CDR2 are MNHEY and SMNVEV (reference sequence). CDR3 size: 14 residues. With 5 bases clipped from V and 7 bases from J, the junction kept 7 bases outside the gene matches. The CDR3 coding sequence is TGTGCCAGCAGTCATGGGACAGGGGTGGGTGGCTACACCTTC. This codes for CASSHGTGVGGYTF.

The V call is TRBV15, the J call TRBJ2-7; D uncertain. Trimming removed 6 bases from V and 0 bases from J, with 3 bases in between. Germline V gene lookup returns CDR1 LNHNV and CDR2 YYDKDF (reference sequence). CDR3 length equals 11 residues. The CDR3 is CATRSSYEQYF. CDR3 bases: TGTGCCACCAGGAGCTCCTACGAGCAGTACTTC.

V usage is TRBV4-1 and J usage is TRBJ1-2, with D unresolved. This CDR3 comprises 18 residues. The germline V and J ends were trimmed by 2 bases and 7 bases, with 26 bases remaining between them. Looked up from germline, CDR1 is MGHRA and CDR2 is YSYEKL. As DNA, the CDR3 is TGCGCCAGCAGCCAACTGTCGATTCTGTTCGACCGGGGTGCTGGCTACACCTTC. This sequence encodes CASSQLSILFDRGAGYTF.

The chain has TRBV12-3 or TRBV12-4 and TRBJ1-2; the D gene is possibly TRBD1 (5 bases). The CDR3 is 13 residues long. Trimming cost V 7 bases and J 4 bases, with 13 bases left between them. CDR3 sequence (DNA): TGTGCCAGCACGCTCCGGGGGAGCTATGGCTACACCTTC. The encoded protein is CASTLRGSYGYTF.

The chain uses TRBV7-2 and TRBJ2-7; 10 bases are a match to TRBD2. The CDR3 has 14 amino acids. V shed 5 bases, J shed 4 bases, and the junction held 5 bases outside the gene matches. CDR1 and CDR2 from the germline V gene are SGHTA and FQGNSA. The CDR3: CASSASGRLYEQYF. The CDR3 coding sequence is TGTGCCAGCAGCGCTAGCGGGAGATTGTACGAGCAGTACTTC.

This chain links TRBV11-2 with TRBJ2-7, with a possible D match to TRBD1 (5 bases). Deletions cut 2 bases from V and 5 bases from J, with 19 bases between. Germline values: CDR1 SGHAT, CDR2 FQNNGV. The CDR3 covers 16 residues. Here the CDR3 reads CASSLLGLQGLNEQYF. CDR3 DNA sequence: TGTGCCAGCAGCTTATTGGGCCTCCAGGGCCTGAACGAGCAGTACTTC.

The chain has TRBV7-9 and TRBJ1-4; the match to TRBD1 covers 7 bases. Germline CDR1 and CDR2: SEHNR and FQNEAQ (reference sequence). V dropped 4 bases and J dropped 7; count of bases not matched to a gene: 6. The CDR3 is 14 residues long. CDR3 protein: CASSSRQGSEKLFF. DNA of the CDR3: TGTGCCAGCAGCTCCAGACAGGGAAGTGAAAAACTGTTTTTT.

The genes are TRBV4-1 and TRBJ1-6, with 7 bases fitting TRBD1. The germline V gene encodes CDR1 MGHRA and CDR2 YSYEKL. V shed 1 base, J shed 8 bases, and the junction held 11 bases outside the gene matches. CDR3 length: 17 amino acids. The CDR3: CASSQVRIWDRYSPLHF. The CDR3 nucleotides read TGCGCCAGCAGCCAAGTTCGTATCTGGGACAGATATTCACCCCTCCACTTT.

The chain is built from TRBV10-3 and TRBJ1-6; tentative D call: TRBD1 (6 bases). Germline V gives CDR1 ENHRY, CDR2 SYGVKD. The CDR3 is 15 residues long. Trimming shortened V by 3 bases and J by 7 bases, and 13 bases separated the two germline ends. The CDR3 spells CAISDSGGRNSPLHF. As DNA, the CDR3 is TGTGCCATCAGTGATTCGGGGGGCAGAAATTCACCCCTCCACTTT.

The chain is built from TRBV5-6 and TRBJ1-4; 9 nucleotides agree with TRBD1. Germline V gene lookup returns CDR1 SGHDT and CDR2 YYEEEE. This CDR3 region has 16 residues. The V segment lost 3 bases and the J segment 8 bases; nucleotides outside the gene matches: 11. The CDR3: CASSSLNRGLQEKLFF. The CDR3 bases are TGTGCCAGCAGCTCGCTTAACAGGGGGCTGCAGGAAAAACTGTTTTTT.

The chain joins TRBV5-1 to TRBJ1-4; D not resolved. This CDR3 comprises 16 residues. The germline V gene encodes CDR1 SGHRS and CDR2 YFSETQ. The ends were cut back, 4 bases at V and 0 bases at J, with 13 bases in the middle. CDR3 nucleotides: TGCGCCAGCAGCCTCGGGAGCTTTGCAACTAATGAAAAACTGTTTTTT. The encoded protein is CASSLGSFATNEKLFF.

V gene TRBV5-1 combines with J gene TRBJ1-1, with 7 bases identical to TRBD1. This CDR3 has 15 residues. V lost 2 bases and J lost 2; bases outside the gene matches: 6. Looked up from germline, CDR1 is SGHRS and CDR2 is YFSETQ. The CDR3 nucleotides are TGCGCCAGCAGCTTAAGACAGGGCCTTAACACTGAAGCTTTCTTT. The encoded protein is CASSLRQGLNTEAFF.

On this clone: The sample has other DNA sequences that encode this CDR3 too. The V call is TRBV4-1, the J call TRBJ2-7, with 9 bases identical to TRBD1. The CDR3 length is 14 residues. V dropped 0 bases and J dropped 7; count of bases not matched to a gene: 4. The germline CDR1 and CDR2 sequences are MGHRA and YSYEKL. CDR3 nucleotide sequence: TGCGCCAGCAGCCAAGAACAGGGGGCGGGTGAGCAGTACTTC. It codes for CASSQEQGAGEQYF.

The genes are TRBV10-1 and TRBJ2-3, with a possible D match to TRBD2 (6 bases). Per germline, CDR1 WNHNN and CDR2 SYGVQD (reference sequence). Trimming took off 3 bases at V and 3 bases at J, with 13 bases between the two ends. The CDR3 covers 15 residues. CDR3 sequence (DNA): TGCGCCAGCAGTGACCCCGGTGGAGGGACAGATACGCAGTATTTT. It encodes CASSDPGGGTDTQYF.

The rearrangement links TRBV9 to TRBJ2-3; TRBD2 matches at 8 bases. Germline assignment: CDR1 SGDLS and CDR2 YYNGEE. V lost 3 bases and J lost 5; bases outside the gene matches: 5. The CDR3 sequence is 14 residues long. The CDR3 sequence: CASSDRLAKDTQYF. The CDR3, as DNA: TGTGCCAGCAGCGACCGACTAGCGAAAGATACGCAGTATTTT.

This chain links TRBV7-9 with TRBJ2-1, with 7 bases identical to TRBD1. Germline V gene lookup returns CDR1 SEHNR and CDR2 FQNEAQ (reference sequence). The CDR3 runs to 13 residues. Trimming at V came to 5 bases and at J to 9 bases, leaving 7 bases not matched to a gene. The CDR3 here is CASSGRQGIEQFF. The CDR3 coding sequence is TGTGCCAGCAGCGGGAGACAGGGTATTGAGCAGTTCTTC.